The 15 T cell receptor beta chains in this list originate from one sample, sequenced in a study of T cell responses to AZD1222 COVID-19 vaccine (dated by TCRdb to the early 2020s). The time point label here, explained by the study, means: about 28 days (+/-7) after the second vaccine dose. The library was generated by the immunoSEQ multiplex PCR assay. In TCRdb, the immuneACCESS table is reduced to in-frame sequences with V and J assigned. These tables do not hold every clone; where another copy was compared, an unresolved V gene accounts for under half, and the others remain unexplained. The sample data list 120,000 or so clones, and 84% of these were observed just once. The ten largest clones take up approximately 26% of the sample. The starting material was peripheral blood, obtained 28 days after the second AZD1222 dose. The receptors shown here come from an adult who received the AZD1222 COVID-19 vaccine.

This rearrangement joins TRBV19 to TRBJ1-5; D unresolved. Trimming stripped 8 bases from V and 6 bases from J, with 11 bases between. The CDR3 totals 12 residues. Germline lookup yields CDR1 LNHDA and CDR2 SQIVND (reference sequence). The CDR3 DNA reads as TGTGCCAGTTCACTTTGGGGTCAGCCCCAGCATTTT. This translates into CASSLWGQPQHF. Full variable domain (outside the CDR3, taken from reference TRBV19 and TRBJ1-5): DGGITQSPKYLFRKEGQNVTLSCEQNLNHDAMYWYRQDPGQGLRLIYYSQIVNDFQKGDIAEGYSVSREKKESFPLTVTSAQKNPTAFYLCASSLWGQPQHFGDGTRLSIL.

The rearrangement joins TRBV4-3 to TRBJ2-7; 8 nucleotides align to TRBD1. Per germline, CDR1 LGHNA and CDR2 YSLEER. The junction had 8 bases not matched to a gene; V was cut back by 3 bases and J by 7 bases. This CDR3 is 14 amino acids long. CDR3 loop: CASSQDRAMGEQYF. CDR3 bases: TGCGCCAGCAGCCAGGACAGGGCCATGGGGGAGCAGTACTTC.

This CDR3 reads CAISDSLDYNEQFF. In DNA form, the CDR3 reads TGTGCCATCAGTGATTCTCTCGACTACAATGAGCAGTTCTTC. The chain employs TRBV10-3 and TRBJ2-1; D is uncertain. V was shortened by 3 bases and J by 3 bases, with 9 bases between the two germline ends. CDR1 ENHRY and CDR2 SYGVKD come from the germline V gene. This CDR3 has 14 residues.

V is TRBV19 and J is TRBJ1-6; 8 bases line up with TRBD1. V dropped 2 bases and J dropped 10; count of bases not matched to a gene: 7. This CDR3 is built from 15 residues. Looked up from germline, CDR1 is LNHDA and CDR2 is SQIVND (reference sequence). The CDR3 region has the DNA TGTGCCAGTAGTATATCCGGACAGGGCCGCTCACCCCTCCACTTT. This encodes CASSISGQGRSPLHF.

This clone appeared once. V is TRBV15 and J is TRBJ2-2, with TRBD1 matching 7 bases. After removal of 3 bases from V and 1 base from J, the junction contained 2 bases not matched to a gene. From germline, CDR1 is LNHNV and CDR2 YYDKDF (reference sequence). This CDR3 is 15 amino acids long. In DNA, the CDR3 is TGTGCCACCAGCAGCAGGGGGATGAACACCGGGGAGCTGTTTTTT. Its translation is CATSSRGMNTGELFF.

The chain joins TRBV7-9 to TRBJ2-2; TRBD2 aligns across 7 bases. Trimming removed 5 bases from V and 7 bases from J; junction bases left unmatched: 7. There are 14 residues in the CDR3. Germline V gene data show CDR1 as SEHNR and CDR2 as FQNEAQ (reference sequence). CDR3 nucleotide sequence: TGTGCCAGCAGCGTCGACGGACTAGTCGGGGAGCTGTTTTTT. This codes for CASSVDGLVGELFF.

The chain carries TRBV5-1 and TRBJ1-3; D call uncertain. CDR3 length: 14 residues. Trimming removed 4 bases from V and 8 bases from J, with 16 bases in between. Germline V lookup: CDR1 SGHRS, CDR2 YFSETQ. DNA for the CDR3: TGCGCCAGCAGCCCCGGGTACGAGTCCGACACCATATATTTT. It codes for CASSPGYESDTIYF.

The rearrangement uses TRBV24-1 and TRBJ2-1; perhaps D is TRBD1 or TRBD2 (5 bases each). Germline V lookup: CDR1 KGHDR, CDR2 SFDVKD. Trimming removed 1 base from V and 10 bases from J, with 16 bases in between. This CDR3 comprises 15 residues. This CDR3 reads CATSDFNGAVWEQFF. The DNA of the CDR3 is TGTGCCACCAGTGATTTCAACGGGGCCGTGTGGGAGCAGTTCTTC.

This chain joins TRBV3-1 (or the pseudogene TRBV3-2) and TRBJ1-6; no clear D gene. The CDR3 is 14 residues long. Germline V CDR1 and CDR2: LGHDT, YNNKEL (reference sequence). Trimming cost V 1 base and J 9 bases, with 10 bases left between them. CDR3 coding DNA: TGTGCCAGCAGCCAAGTGGGAAAAGTTTCACCCCTCCACTTT. This codes for CASSQVGKVSPLHF.

The rearrangement links TRBV7-9 to TRBJ1-1; D not certain. Germline loops: CDR1 SEHNR, CDR2 FQNEAQ (reference sequence). V shed 6 bases and J shed 3 bases, with 11 bases lying between them. The CDR3 totals 13 residues. The CDR3 region has the DNA TGTGCCAGCAGTTACGACTGGGACACTGAAGCTTTCTTT. Residues: CASSYDWDTEAFF.

The V and J genes are TRBV10-1 and TRBJ1-5, with D tentatively TRBD1 (5 bases). The CDR3 spans 12 residues. Trimming removed 4 bases at V and 7 bases at J, with 8 bases between. The germline gives CDR1 WNHNN, CDR2 SYGVQD (reference sequence). CDR3 nucleotides: TGCGCCAGCAGTGCCGGGGACCAGCCCCAGCATTTT. Protein product: CASSAGDQPQHF.

The chain recombines TRBV7-2 with TRBJ1-5; D gene uncertain. The CDR3 has 15 residues. Per the germline V gene, CDR1 is SGHTA and CDR2 is FQGNSA. The V end lost 2 bases, the J end lost 4 bases, and 12 bases lay between the germline ends. The CDR3 nucleotides are TGTGCCAGCAGCTTAAGTTCCAGCCATAATCAGCCCCAGCATTTT. Amino acids: CASSLSSSHNQPQHF.

The chain is built from TRBV29-1 and TRBJ2-7; D gene uncertain. This CDR3 is 11 amino acids long. From germline, CDR1 is SQVTM and CDR2 ANQGSEA. The V end was cut by 1 base, the J end by 5 bases, with 6 bases between. The CDR3 coding sequence is TGCAGCGTTGAAGGGTTCGACGAGCAGTACTTC. Its protein is CSVEGFDEQYF.

The V and J genes are TRBV6-2 or TRBV6-3 and TRBJ2-2; D remains unclear. The V end was cut by 2 bases, the J end by 5 bases, with 12 bases between. The CDR3 has 15 amino acids. Germline CDR1 reads MNHEY; CDR2 reads SVGEGT. CDR3 sequence reads: CASSYVERGTGELFF. The CDR3 DNA follows: TGTGCCAGCAGTTACGTCGAGCGTGGGACCGGGGAGCTGTTTTTT.

The sample holds one count of this clone. The chain links TRBV9 to TRBJ1-3; unclear D gene. Trimming removed 1 base from V and 0 bases from J, with 8 bases in between. CDR1 and CDR2 (germline): SGDLS, YYNGEE. The CDR3 extends over 15 amino acids. As DNA, the CDR3 is TGTGCCAGCAGCGTATACTGGGGCTCTGGAAACACCATATATTTT. This encodes CASSVYWGSGNTIYF.